This TCR beta chain is from a study of beta chain features in type 1 diabetes. General study findings and limits: Junctions at VDJ sites from type 1 diabetes patients had fewer insertions and more deletions. Within each of all four CD4+ subsets, Type 1 diabetes patients had TCRB CDR3s that were moderately but significantly shorter.

In regard to this clone: Its antigen remains unidentified.

Expressed TCRB transcripts were sequenced after all isolated RNA was converted to cDNA. This table comes from immunoSEQ multiplex PCR, and its TCRdb copy is limited to in-frame clones, with some not included. Of about 650,000 clones listed, around an eighth are singletons. Sequencing input: naive CD4+ T cells from blood. The clonotype was recovered from a man aged 25 to 40 with type 1 diabetes.

CDR3 nucleotides: TGCGCCAGCAGCCAATCGGACAAAAATCAGCCCCAGCATTTT. This codes for CASSQSDKNQPQHF. This sequence joins TRBV4-3 and TRBJ1-5; D is perhaps TRBD1 (5 bases). CDR1 is LGHNA and CDR2 is YSLEER in the germline V gene. The V end lost 2 bases, the J end lost 4 bases, and 9 bases lay between the germline ends. CDR3 size: 14 residues.